A single sample gave rise to the 12 T cell receptor beta chains below, sequenced in a study of cytomegalovirus exposure and HLA in healthy donors. The primer mix had 60 Vbeta and 13 Jbeta primers. Only in-frame clones appear in the TCRdb table, and some are missing; sequencing was by immunoSEQ multiplex PCR. The data contain 150,000 to 200,000 clones, almost 80% of them singletons. Sequencing was carried out using PBMCs. These receptors were obtained from a male donor in good health and CMV-seronegative.

This clone was seen more than once but under ten times. V and J are TRBV5-1 and TRBJ1-5; TRBD1 matches 7 bases. The trim removed 4 bases at V and 4 bases at J, leaving 5 bases unmatched. Germline-derived CDR1 and CDR2 are SGHRS and YFSETQ. The CDR3 contains 14 residues. DNA for the CDR3: TGCGCCAGCAGCCCGGAGGGACAGAATCAGCCCCAGCATTTT. It codes for CASSPEGQNQPQHF.

The rearrangement joins TRBV5-1 to TRBJ1-1; 8 bases are a match to TRBD1. The CDR3 has 14 amino acids. Germline CDR1 reads SGHRS; CDR2 reads YFSETQ. Trimming cost V 0 bases and J 6 bases; bases outside gene matches: 4. The CDR3 region is CASSLETGASEAFF. The CDR3 DNA is TGCGCCAGCAGCTTGGAGACAGGGGCGTCTGAAGCTTTCTTT. The whole variable domain, remainder taken from reference TRBV5-1 and TRBJ1-1, is KAGVTQTPRYLIKTRGQQVTLSCSPISGHRSVSWYQQTPGQGLQFLFEYFSETQRNKGNFPGRFSGRQFSNSRSEMNVSTLELGDSALYLCASSLETGASEAFFGQGTRLTVV.

The chain joins TRBV15 to TRBJ2-7, with 7 bases fitting TRBD2. V shed 5 bases and J 4 bases; nucleotides not matched to a gene: 8. The CDR3 has 14 residues. Germline loops: CDR1 LNHNV, CDR2 YYDKDF (reference sequence). CDR3 sequence reads: CATSSTGGPYEQYF. CDR3 DNA sequence: TGTGCCACCAGCTCCACGGGAGGTCCGTACGAGCAGTACTTC.

This chain links TRBV2 with TRBJ1-4; TRBD1 matches 8 bases. Germline V lookup: CDR1 SNHLY, CDR2 FYNNEI. The junction had 10 bases not matched to a gene; V was cut back by 5 bases and J by 8 bases. This CDR3 contains 15 residues. CDR3: CASSSPTGVPEKLFF. The CDR3 bases are TGTGCCAGCAGTTCCCCGACAGGGGTACCGGAAAAACTGTTTTTT. The variable domain in full, with the rest retrieved from reference TRBV2 and TRBJ1-4, is EPEVTQTPSHQVTQMGQEVILRCVPISNHLYFYWYRQILGQKVEFLVSFYNNEISEKSEIFDDQFSVERPDGSNFTLKIRSTKLEDSAMYFCASSSPTGVPEKLFFGSGTQLSVL.

Only a few counts were recorded for this clone. V usage is TRBV6-5 and J usage is TRBJ1-6, with D possibly matching TRBD1 (5 bases). This CDR3 is 11 amino acids long. Germline V gene sequence: CDR1 MNHEY, CDR2 SVGAGI. V lost 8 bases and J 13 bases, leaving 12 bases between the germline ends. DNA of the CDR3: TGTGCCAGCGGGGACTTGCCGCCCCTCCACTTT. It translates to CASGDLPPLHF.

V gene TRBV13 combines with J gene TRBJ1-2, with 9 nucleotides matching TRBD1. In germline, CDR1 is PRHDT, CDR2 FYEKMQ (reference sequence). The CDR3 length is 13 residues. The V and J ends lost 4 bases and 8 bases, in that order; junction bases with no gene match: 5. CDR3 loop: CASSWDRAEGYTF. For the CDR3, the DNA is TGTGCCAGCAGCTGGGACAGGGCTGAGGGCTACACCTTC.

This clone showed up just once. The chain carries TRBV7-3 and TRBJ2-5; 10 nucleotides match TRBD1. The V gene's germline CDR1 is SGHTA and CDR2 FQGTGA. V lost 2 bases to trimming and J lost 12 bases; unmatched junction nucleotides: 9. The CDR3 runs to 14 residues. In DNA, the CDR3 is TGTGCCAGCAGCTTAGATCGGGACAGGGGCCCGGAGTACTTC. It encodes CASSLDRDRGPEYF.

V is TRBV5-8 and J is TRBJ2-7; D is unclear. The CDR3 extends over 10 amino acids. CDR1 and CDR2 (germline): SGHTS, YDEGEE. Between the trimmed V and J ends, which lost 3 bases and 4 bases, there was a span of 2 bases. This CDR3 is CASSSYEQYF. DNA for the CDR3: TGTGCCAGCAGCTCATACGAGCAGTACTTC.

CDR3 coding DNA: TGTGCCACCAGCAGAGAAGAGGATCTCCTTGACATTCAGTACTTC. It translates to CATSREEDLLDIQYF. The rearrangement joins TRBV15 to TRBJ2-4, with no clear D. CDR3 length: 15 amino acids. The V gene lost 0 bases and the J gene lost 8 bases, with 14 bases spanning the gap. CDR1 is LNHNV, CDR2 YYDKDF, per germline (reference sequence). Using reference TRBV15 and TRBJ2-4 for the parts outside the CDR3, the full variable domain is DAMVIQNPRYQVTQFGKPVTLSCSQTLNHNVMYWYQQKSSQAPKLLFHYYDKDFNNEADTPDNFQSRRPNTSFCFLDIRSPGLGDTAMYLCATSREEDLLDIQYFGAGTRLSVL.

V and J are TRBV19 and TRBJ1-3, with D hard to call. The CDR3 totals 15 residues. V lost 0 bases and J lost 1, with 7 bases in between. CDR1 is LNHDA, CDR2 SQIVND, per germline (reference sequence). CDR3 sequence reads: CASSIERRSGNTIYF. DNA of the CDR3: TGTGCCAGTAGTATAGAGCGCCGATCTGGAAACACCATATATTTT. Full variable domain (rest looked up from reference TRBV19 and TRBJ1-3): DGGITQSPKYLFRKEGQNVTLSCEQNLNHDAMYWYRQDPGQGLRLIYYSQIVNDFQKGDIAEGYSVSREKKESFPLTVTSAQKNPTAFYLCASSIERRSGNTIYFGEGSWLTVV.

Notes on this clone: Other nucleotide sequences in the sample specify the same CDR3. The V call is TRBV6-5, the J call TRBJ1-4; D is undetermined. Trimming pared 0 bases from V and 0 bases from J, leaving 5 bases between. The germline CDR1 and CDR2 sequences are MNHEY and SVGAGI. The CDR3 extends over 15 amino acids. CDR3 amino acids: CASSYSGTTNEKLFF. The CDR3 DNA is TGTGCCAGCAGTTACTCGGGCACAACTAATGAAAAACTGTTTTTT.

The chain is built from TRBV7-2 and TRBJ2-7; the D gene is possibly TRBD1 (5 bases). The CDR3 runs to 15 residues. V shed 5 bases and J shed 3 bases, with 17 bases lying between them. The germline CDR1 and CDR2 sequences are SGHTA and FQGNSA. CDR3 nucleotide sequence: TGTGCCAGCAGCCCAGGGTCAGGGATGCACTACGAGCAGTACTTC. It specifies CASSPGSGMHYEQYF.